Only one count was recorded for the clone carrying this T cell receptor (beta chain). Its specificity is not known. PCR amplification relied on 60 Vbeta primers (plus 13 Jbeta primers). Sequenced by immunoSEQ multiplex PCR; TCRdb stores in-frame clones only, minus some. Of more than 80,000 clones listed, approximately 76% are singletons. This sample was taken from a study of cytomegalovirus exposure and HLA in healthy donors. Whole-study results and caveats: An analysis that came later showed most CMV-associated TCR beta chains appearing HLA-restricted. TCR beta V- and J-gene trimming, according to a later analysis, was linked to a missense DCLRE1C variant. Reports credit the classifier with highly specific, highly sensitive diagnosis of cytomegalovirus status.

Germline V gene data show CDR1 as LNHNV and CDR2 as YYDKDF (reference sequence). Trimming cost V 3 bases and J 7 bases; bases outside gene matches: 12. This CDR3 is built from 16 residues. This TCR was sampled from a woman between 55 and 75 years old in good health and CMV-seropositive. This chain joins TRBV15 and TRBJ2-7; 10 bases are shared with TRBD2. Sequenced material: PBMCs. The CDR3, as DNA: TGTGCCACCAGCAGGTCCACCGGGCTAGCGGGAGTAGAGCAGTACTTC. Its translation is CATSRSTGLAGVEQYF.